These T cell receptor beta chains were read from a single sample in a study of molecular identifiers for immune sequencing clone quantification. Via MiXCR, TCRdb re-called the PCR reads, giving one row per CDR3 protein. Altogether tens of thousands of distinct CDR3 sequences are present, under 20% being singletons, with the ten largest covering more than 0.75%. The sequencing sample was made of naive CD8+ T cells from blood, with Jurkat cell RNA spiked in. These receptors originate from a human donor in good health. Some libraries in this study had Jurkat cell RNA spiked in. Each CDR3 is given with its conserved first and last residue. A D gene is named only where the DNA matches it firmly. Size is stated for part of the rows, as once, few or many counts, or as a class when the clone is expanded.

cdr3_aa cdr3_nt j_call v_call d_call clone_size
CASSSYPGTVGDAEAFF TGTGCCAGCAGCTCATACCCGGGGACGGTCGGAGACGCTGAAGCTTTCTTT TRBJ1-1 TRBV11-2 NA few
CASSSPGQTQETQYF TGTGCCAGCAGCTCCCCGGGACAGACCCAAGAGACCCAGTACTTC TRBJ2-5 TRBV7-9 TRBD1 many
CASRDGNGRGSTNEKLFF TGTGCCAGCAGAGACGGTAATGGTCGGGGGTCCACTAATGAAAAACTGTTTTTT TRBJ1-4 TRBV7-9 NA many
CASSQDYRPGANVLTF TGTGCCAGCAGCCAAGATTACAGACCGGGGGCCAACGTCCTGACTTTC TRBJ2-6 TRBV3-1 NA many
CASTPVAGGHNEQFF TGTGCCAGTACGCCAGTAGCGGGGGGCCACAATGAGCAGTTCTTC TRBJ2-1 TRBV19 TRBD2 many
CSARPTNEKLFF TGCAGTGCTAGGCCAACTAATGAAAAACTGTTTTTT TRBJ1-4 TRBV20-1 NA many
CSVWLYGTDTQYF TGCAGCGTTTGGCTGTACGGCACAGATACGCAGTATTTT TRBJ2-3 TRBV29-1 NA medium-sized
CASSMGNTEAFF TGTGCCAGTTCGATGGGGAACACTGAAGCTTTCTTT TRBJ1-1 TRBV7-9 NA many
CSVHWAPGLPGANVLTF TGCAGCGTTCATTGGGCTCCCGGACTCCCTGGGGCCAACGTCCTGACTTTC TRBJ2-6 TRBV29-1 NA many
CASSLTGYGNTIYF TGTGCCAGCAGCCTTACGGGGTACGGAAACACCATATATTTT TRBJ1-3 TRBV7-2 NA many
CASRRDGLNTEAFF TGTGCCAGCAGACGGGACGGTTTAAACACTGAAGCTTTCTTT TRBJ1-1 TRBV12-3/TRBV12-4 NA NA
CASSLSGRGQPQHF TGTGCCAGCAGTTTATCGGGTCGCGGTCAGCCCCAGCATTTT TRBJ1-5 TRBV27 NA many
CASSPTAGAADTQYF TGTGCCAGTAGTCCGACAGCGGGGGCGGCAGATACGCAGTATTTT TRBJ2-3 TRBV19 TRBD2 many
CSARTSGTDTQYF TGCAGTGCTAGGACTAGCGGCACAGATACGCAGTATTTT TRBJ2-3 TRBV20-1 TRBD2 medium-sized
CASSDHEQFF TGTGCCAGCAGTGACCATGAGCAGTTCTTC TRBJ2-1 TRBV25-1 NA many
CASSLSRVFLNTEAFF TGCGCCAGCAGCTTAAGCAGGGTCTTTCTGAACACTGAAGCTTTCTTT TRBJ1-1 TRBV5-1 NA NA
CSATNSDRPYEQYF TGCAGTGCGACAAACTCAGATAGACCCTACGAGCAGTACTTC TRBJ2-7 TRBV20-1 NA many
CASSPRTSGYEQYF TGTGCCAGCAGCCCCAGGACTAGCGGATACGAGCAGTACTTC TRBJ2-7 TRBV7-2 TRBD2 NA
CATSTVRVATNEKLFF TGTGCCACCAGCACAGTCCGAGTTGCAACTAATGAAAAACTGTTTTTT TRBJ1-4 TRBV15 NA many
CASSFGGEEQYF TGTGCCAGCAGTTTTGGGGGAGAAGAGCAGTACTTC TRBJ2-7 TRBV27 NA many
CASTAGPGGTQYF TGCGCCAGCACCGCGGGTCCCGGGGGGACCCAGTACTTC TRBJ2-5 TRBV4-3 NA few
CASSLEFTDTQYF TGTGCCAGCAGCTTAGAGTTCACAGATACGCAGTATTTT TRBJ2-3 TRBV7-9 NA medium-sized
CASSYLASGSGGSYNEQFF TGTGCCAGCAGTTACTTGGCTAGCGGGAGCGGGGGCTCCTACAATGAGCAGTTCTTC TRBJ2-1 TRBV6-2/TRBV6-3 TRBD2 many
CASSLSGSARYGYTF TGTGCCAGCAGTTTATCCGGGAGCGCTCGGTATGGCTACACCTTC TRBJ1-2 TRBV27 NA many
CASSLKGTQETQYF TGTGCCAGCAGCTTGAAAGGTACCCAAGAGACCCAGTACTTC TRBJ2-5 TRBV5-5 NA many